Included here is one TCR beta chain sequence, with context. Its antigen remains unknown. It was with 60 Vbeta and 13 Jbeta primers that the PCR ran. Sequencing was performed with immunoSEQ multiplex PCR; in TCRdb, only in-frame clones are kept and a portion is missing. The data show around 150,000 clones, around three quarters seen once. The record originates from a study of cytomegalovirus exposure and HLA in healthy donors. The study's findings and limits: Previous analysis showed most TCR beta V segments were productive about 87% or about 30% of the time. Later examination showed HLA-associated TCR beta chains had greater clonal expansion than equally common others. Through in vitro validation, three CMV-associated chains were shown to be specific for CMV antigens. Researchers catalogued approximately 160 TCR beta chains as cytomegalovirus-associated.

The sequencing sample was made of PBMCs. The sequence derives from a middle-aged woman in good health and CMV-seronegative.

CDR3 sequence (DNA): TGCGCCAGCAGCTTCGAACCGGGATTCGCGGATGGCTACACCTTC. This translates into CASSFEPGFADGYTF. This chain links TRBV5-1 with TRBJ1-2; D uncertain. The CDR3 is 15 residues long. Per the germline V gene, CDR1 is SGHRS and CDR2 is YFSETQ. The V end was cut by 2 bases, the J end by 6 bases, with 17 bases between. Full variable domain (rest looked up from reference TRBV5-1 and TRBJ1-2): KAGVTQTPRYLIKTRGQQVTLSCSPISGHRSVSWYQQTPGQGLQFLFEYFSETQRNKGNFPGRFSGRQFSNSRSEMNVSTLELGDSALYLCASSFEPGFADGYTFGSGTRLTVV.